The sequence of this TCR beta chain was determined in a study of T cells after yellow fever vaccination. Study-level information: Any fraction with a low cell number was prepared using SMART-Seq v4 Ultra Low Input.

Study findings and constraints: Most primary-vaccination clones reappeared after the booster (approximately 95% CD4, about 90% CD8).

Germline assignment: CDR1 SEHNR and CDR2 FQNEAQ (reference sequence). The CDR3 totals 13 residues. V was cut by 3 bases and J by 12 bases, with 16 bases left in between. TCRdb called the 5' RACE reads again in MiXCR, with one record for every CDR3 protein. The data contain hundreds of thousands of distinct CDR3 sequences, roughly 12% of them singletons. Turning to this clonotype: Its specificity is not known.

Here the sequenced sample was PBMCs, taken on the day of the yellow fever booster vaccination. The chain employs TRBV7-9 and TRBJ2-3; TRBD2 is a possible D gene (6 bases). The source of this sequence is a man younger than 45 who received the YFV17D yellow fever vaccine. CDR3 sequence (DNA): TGTGCCAGCAGCTTGGACTATGGCGGGGTCCAGTATTTT. It codes for CASSLDYGGVQYF.